A single T cell receptor (beta chain) is shown here with its context. Its antigen is currently not known. Per-nucleotide qualities are absent, and no much larger clonotype sits a single base away. The data stem from a study of T cell changes during pregnancy in multiple sclerosis (dated by TCRdb to the late 2010s). Concerning the study at large: The study examined how the T cell repertoire changed over the course of pregnancy in women with multiple sclerosis.

CDR1 and CDR2 are drawn from the germline V gene: SGDLS, YYNGEE. The CDR3 sequence holds 18 residues, the cysteine and phenylalanine included. Here the CDR3 DNA is all that survives: 54 bases in frame from base 1. Unmatched junction bases come to 14, with V trimmed by 0 bases and J by 2 bases. Library preparation used the immunoSEQ multiplex PCR assay. Held by TCRdb, this immuneACCESS table contains in-frame sequences only and omits some clones. Under half of the omission traces to an unresolved V gene where checked; the cause of the rest is unknown. The sample table records fewer than 40,000 clones; roughly 90% of these occur just once. The leading ten clones occupy 0.3% to 0.4% of the sample.

The sample was CD4+ T cells from peripheral blood mononuclear cells, taken in the second trimester of pregnancy. This receptor was obtained from a female donor with multiple sclerosis, enrolled in a pregnancy study. The chain joins TRBV9 to TRBJ2-7; 7 central bases correspond to TRBD2. The DNA sequence is as follows: TGTGCCAGCAGCGTAGCGCCGGGGTGGGCTAGCGGCCCCTACGAGCAGTACTTC. Its protein product is CASSVAPGWASGPYEQYF.